In its sample, the clone carrying this TCR beta chain was seen a few times. The data were taken from a study of blood T cell repertoires in COVID-19. Study-wide background: Sources were T cells, B-cell-depleted T cells, or PBMCs; the material itself was cDNA or gDNA.

V dropped 4 bases and J dropped 3 bases, with 10 bases sitting between them. CDR3 length: 13 amino acids. Germline lookup yields CDR1 SQVTM and CDR2 ANQGSEA. Authors' methods: From reference gene primer amplification, estimates of nucleated cell counts were derived. Sequencing used immunoSEQ multiplex PCR; TCRdb keeps in-frame clones, though not all of them. V, J and clone size are those of that table, while D and trimming were read from the DNA. This table holds under 100,000 clones, around 90% found once. The sample was peripheral blood. The chain uses TRBV29-1 and TRBJ1-5, with D possibly matching TRBD1 (6 bases). The TCR sequence derives from a woman aged 65 to 85 with acute or convalescent COVID-19. The CDR3 reads CSVAGGHNQPQHF. For the CDR3, the DNA is TGCAGCGTTGCTGGGGGACACAATCAGCCCCAGCATTTT.